The T cell receptor beta chain under discussion was sequenced for a study of blood T cell repertoires in COVID-19. The overall study: Sites across the United States, Italy and Spain contributed samples from acute and convalescent COVID-19. The analysed material was cDNA or gDNA that came from T cells, B-cell-depleted T cells, or PBMCs.

The CDR3 covers 18 residues. CDR1 is SGHDT and CDR2 is YYEEEE in the germline V gene. J lost 2 bases, V lost 0 bases, and 11 bases had no gene match. This clone was observed a single time. Source study methods: The authors estimated nucleated cell counts from reference gene primer amplification. Data came from immunoSEQ multiplex PCR; TCRdb stores just in-frame clones and leaves some out. The DNA gave D and trimming, while V, J and clone size come from that table. The repertoire holds 240,000 or so clones, 70% to 90% seen once, with roughly 3% in the top ten. This TCR was sampled from a woman in her 30s who had recovered from COVID-19. The chain uses TRBV5-6 and TRBJ1-2, with TRBD1 matching over 9 bases. Sequencing used peripheral blood. CDR3 in DNA: TGTGCCAGCAGCTTGGAGGGGTTCGGACAGGGGACAAACTATGGCTACACCTTC. Translation gives CASSLEGFGQGTNYGYTF. Full variable domain (outside the CDR3, taken from reference TRBV5-6 and TRBJ1-2): DAGVTQSPTHLIKTRGQQVTLRCSPKSGHDTVSWYQQALGQGPQFIFQYYEEEERQRGNFPDRFSGHQFPNYSSELNVNALLLGDSALYLCASSLEGFGQGTNYGYTFGSGTRLTVV.